The subject of this entry is one T cell receptor beta chain. Its antigen remains unknown. Germline-derived CDR1 and CDR2 are DFQATT and SNEGSKA (reference sequence). J gave up 4 bases and V 5 bases, and 8 bases lay outside the gene matches. The CDR3 extends over 14 amino acids. This entry is derived from a study of blood T cells in healthy people across ages. Findings of the study overall: Per million T cells, the diversity of TCR beta decreased roughly linearly as age advanced.

Those donating, healthy Caucasian individuals from Russia, were aged roughly 6 to 95. The use of a sample-barcoded 5' primer and a J-beta primer mix characterized a second PCR of roughly 6 to 11 cycles. Each TCR beta cDNA got a 12-nucleotide random molecular identifier. Every sample produced at least 2.5 million CDR3-containing paired-end reads. TCRdb reanalysed the 5' RACE reads using MiXCR and keeps one entry per CDR3 protein. The sample includes hundreds of thousands of distinct CDR3 sequences, 20% to 25% of them seen just once. What was sequenced was blood. The sequence was collected from a man aged 65 to 85 in good health. V usage is TRBV20-1 and J usage is TRBJ2-3; 8 nucleotides align to TRBD2. In nucleotides, the CDR3 is TGCAGTGCTCGACTAGCGAGTCAGTCAGATACGCAGTATTTT. Translating it yields CSARLASQSDTQYF.